The clone carrying this T cell receptor (beta chain) came up once. Authors' processing steps: Amplification of reference gene primers provided the estimated nucleated cell counts. Assay: immunoSEQ multiplex PCR; the TCRdb copy retains only in-frame clones and omits some. V and J calls and clone size come straight from that table; D and trimming were deduced from the DNA. Among 110,000 or so clones, approximately 71% were seen once, and the ten largest hold approximately 7.9%. This record comes from a study of blood T cell repertoires in COVID-19. Turning to the study itself: PBMCs, B-cell-depleted T cells, or T cells were the source of the cDNA or gDNA that made up the material.

Trimming took 0 bases from V and 5 from J, leaving 12 bases between them. This CDR3 comprises 14 residues. CDR1 is SGHRS and CDR2 is YFSETQ in the germline V gene. V and J are TRBV5-1 and TRBJ2-7; D not resolved. Sequenced sample: peripheral blood. The receptor was derived from a human donor in a cohort sampled during active COVID-19. The CDR3 reads CASSLGVVGDEQYF. The CDR3 DNA sequence: TGCGCCAGCAGCTTGGGGGTGGTAGGAGACGAGCAGTACTTC.